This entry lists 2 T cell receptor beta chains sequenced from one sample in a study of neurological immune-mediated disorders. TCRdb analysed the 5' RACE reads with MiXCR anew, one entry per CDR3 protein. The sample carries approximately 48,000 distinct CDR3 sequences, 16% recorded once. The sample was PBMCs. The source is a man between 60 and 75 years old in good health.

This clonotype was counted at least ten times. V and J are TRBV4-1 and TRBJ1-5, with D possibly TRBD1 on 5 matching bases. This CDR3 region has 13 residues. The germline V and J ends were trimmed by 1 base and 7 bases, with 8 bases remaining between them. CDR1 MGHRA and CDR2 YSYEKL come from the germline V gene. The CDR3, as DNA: TGCGCCAGCAGCCAAGCTTGGGGGCAGCCCCAGCATTTT. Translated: CASSQAWGQPQHF.

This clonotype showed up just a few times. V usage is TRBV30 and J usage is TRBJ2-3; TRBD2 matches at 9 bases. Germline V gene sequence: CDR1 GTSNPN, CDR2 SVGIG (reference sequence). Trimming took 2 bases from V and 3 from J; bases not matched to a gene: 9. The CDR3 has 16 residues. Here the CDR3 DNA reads TGTGCCTGGAGTCCCCTAGCGGGATTGATGACAGATACGCAGTATTTT. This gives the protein CAWSPLAGLMTDTQYF.